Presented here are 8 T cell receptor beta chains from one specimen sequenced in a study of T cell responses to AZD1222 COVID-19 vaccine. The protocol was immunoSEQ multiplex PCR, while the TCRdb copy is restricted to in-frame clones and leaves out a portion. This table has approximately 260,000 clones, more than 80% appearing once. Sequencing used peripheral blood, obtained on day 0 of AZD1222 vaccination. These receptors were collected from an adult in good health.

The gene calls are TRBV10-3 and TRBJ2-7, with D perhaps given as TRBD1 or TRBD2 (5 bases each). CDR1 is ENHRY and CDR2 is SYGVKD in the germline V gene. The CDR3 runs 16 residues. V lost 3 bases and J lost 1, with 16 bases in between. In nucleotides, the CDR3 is TGTGCCATCAGTGACCCCACGTTGGGGGTGTCCTACGAGCAGTACTTC. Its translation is CAISDPTLGVSYEQYF.

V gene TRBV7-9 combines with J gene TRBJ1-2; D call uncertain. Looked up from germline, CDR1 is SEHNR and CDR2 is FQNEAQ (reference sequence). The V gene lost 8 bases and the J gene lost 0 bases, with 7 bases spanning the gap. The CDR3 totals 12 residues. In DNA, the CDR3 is TGTGCCAGCGGCCAGTCTAACTATGGCTACACCTTC. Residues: CASGQSNYGYTF.

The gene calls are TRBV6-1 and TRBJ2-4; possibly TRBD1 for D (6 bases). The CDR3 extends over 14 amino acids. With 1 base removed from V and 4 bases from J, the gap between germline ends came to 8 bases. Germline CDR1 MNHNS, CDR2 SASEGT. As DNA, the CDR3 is TGTGCCAGCAGTGAAGGGGACACTAAAAACATTCAGTACTTC. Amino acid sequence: CASSEGDTKNIQYF.

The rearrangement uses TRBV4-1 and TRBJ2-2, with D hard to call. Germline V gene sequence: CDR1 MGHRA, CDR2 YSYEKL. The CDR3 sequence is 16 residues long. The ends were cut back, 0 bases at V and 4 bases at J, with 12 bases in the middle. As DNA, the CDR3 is TGCGCCAGCAGCCAAGATATCGCGTTGGGCACCGGGGAGCTGTTTTTT. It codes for CASSQDIALGTGELFF.

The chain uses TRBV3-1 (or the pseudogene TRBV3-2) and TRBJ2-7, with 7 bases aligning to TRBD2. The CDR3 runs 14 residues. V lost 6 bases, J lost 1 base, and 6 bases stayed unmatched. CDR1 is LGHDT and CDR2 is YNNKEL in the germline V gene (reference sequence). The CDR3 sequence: CASSFGLESYEQYF. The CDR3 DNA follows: TGTGCCAGCAGTTTCGGACTAGAATCCTACGAGCAGTACTTC.

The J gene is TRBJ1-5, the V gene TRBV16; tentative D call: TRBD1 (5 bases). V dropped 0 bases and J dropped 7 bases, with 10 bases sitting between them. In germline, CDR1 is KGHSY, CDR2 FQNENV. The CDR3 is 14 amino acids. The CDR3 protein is CASSQSRGGQPQHF. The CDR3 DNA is TGTGCCAGCAGCCAATCCCGGGGCGGGCAGCCCCAGCATTTT.

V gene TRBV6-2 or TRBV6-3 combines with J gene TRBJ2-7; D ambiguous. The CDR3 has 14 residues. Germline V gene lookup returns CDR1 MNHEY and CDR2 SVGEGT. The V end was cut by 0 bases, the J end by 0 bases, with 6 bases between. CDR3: CASSYSDTSYEQYF. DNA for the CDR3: TGTGCCAGCAGTTACTCTGACACCTCCTACGAGCAGTACTTC.

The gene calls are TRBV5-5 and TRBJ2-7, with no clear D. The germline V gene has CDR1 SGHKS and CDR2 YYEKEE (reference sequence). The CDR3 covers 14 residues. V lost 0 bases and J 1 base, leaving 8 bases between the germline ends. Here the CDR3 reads CASSLVERSYEQYF. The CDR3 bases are TGTGCCAGCAGCTTGGTAGAAAGATCCTACGAGCAGTACTTC.